This T cell receptor beta chain came from a study of shared clonotypes between healthy human individuals. Study-wide results and limits: Generally, estimated richness proved larger in naive subsets than it did in memory subsets.

The germline CDR1 and CDR2 sequences are SGHDT and YYEEEE. Losses at the gene ends were 3 bases for V and 0 bases for J; bases not matched to a gene: 9. This CDR3 contains 17 residues. Of note for this clone: The antigen is unknown.

As handled by the study authors: Junction-only sequences without quality scores came from ImmunoSEQ, so filtering differed. The repertoire was sequenced with immunoSEQ multiplex PCR; TCRdb's copy has only in-frame clones and lacks some. Clonal size and the V and J genes are those of that table, whereas D and trimming came from the DNA. Among nearly 1 million clones listed, approximately 80% were seen once. The origin of this receptor is a man between 18 and 35 years old in good health. This rearrangement joins TRBV5-6 to TRBJ1-1, with TRBD1 identical over 9 bases. Sequenced material: memory CD4+ T cells sorted from blood. The sample's subset: CD45RA-negative fraction. The CDR3 here is CASSSLLQGAVNTEAFF. CDR3 coding DNA: TGTGCCAGCAGCTCCTTACTACAGGGGGCAGTGAACACTGAAGCTTTCTTT.